This entry lists 24 T cell receptor beta chains sequenced from one sample in a study of vaccination and CD4 T cells after COVID-19. These receptors have no known antigen. The Oncomine TCR Beta short-read assay sequenced DNA from cultured CD4+ T cells. In TCRdb, the PCR reads were re-called with MiXCR into one record per CDR3 protein. The sample lists 14,000 to 15,000 distinct CDR3 sequences, 48% occurring once. Treatment described: roughly nine-day PBMC culture with coronavirus spike peptide pools or control peptides (ViraFEST assay). Sequences were obtained from CD4+ T cells from blood, cultured in vitro. The receptor set was obtained from a human donor who had recovered from COVID-19.

This clonotype was counted only a few times. The chain joins TRBV19 to TRBJ1-2, with 12 nucleotides matching TRBD1. V was clipped by 3 bases and J by 8 bases; unmatched bases: 7. This CDR3 has 15 residues. CDR1 and CDR2 from the germline V gene are LNHDA and SQIVND (reference sequence). In DNA, the CDR3 is TGTGCCAGTAGTATGTTGGGACAGGGGGCGAGGGGCTACACCTTC. It encodes CASSMLGQGARGYTF.

The chain has TRBV11-3 and TRBJ2-7; TRBD2 matches at 10 bases. In germline, CDR1 is SGHNT, CDR2 YENEEA. The CDR3 runs to 15 residues. After removal of 5 bases from V and 0 bases from J, the junction contained 4 bases not matched to a gene. This chain's CDR3 is CASSLSGGHSYEQYF. The CDR3 bases are TGTGCCAGCAGCCTTAGCGGGGGGCACTCCTACGAGCAGTACTTC.

This clonotype was seen a few times. This CDR3 reads CASSRFGNTEAFF. The CDR3 DNA follows: TGTGCCAGCAGCCGATTCGGGAACACTGAAGCTTTCTTT. The chain employs TRBV7-6 and TRBJ1-1; no firm D call. V gave up 5 bases and J gave up 1 base, with 8 bases separating them. Per germline, CDR1 SGHVS and CDR2 FNYEAQ. The CDR3 runs to 13 residues.

The chain recombines TRBV19 with TRBJ2-2, with 8 positions matching TRBD2. CDR1 and CDR2 (germline): LNHDA, SQIVND (reference sequence). Germline trimming cut 9 bases from V and 4 bases from J; bases unmatched to any gene: 4. The CDR3 has 13 residues. The CDR3 here is CASRLASTGELFF. The CDR3 coding sequence is TGTGCCAGCCGACTAGCGAGCACCGGGGAGCTGTTTTTT.

The gene calls are TRBV11-2 and TRBJ2-5; D gene uncertain. CDR3 length equals 13 residues. The germline V gene encodes CDR1 SGHAT and CDR2 FQNNGV. V gave up 2 bases and J gave up 7 bases, with 11 bases separating them. CDR3 DNA: TGTGCCAGCAGCTTAACGGAATGGGGGACCCAGTACTTC. Its protein product is CASSLTEWGTQYF.

This sequence joins TRBV20-1 and TRBJ2-7; D is tentatively TRBD1 or TRBD2 (6 bases each). CDR3 length: 15 residues. Trimming cost V 4 bases and J 7 bases, with 23 bases left between them. Germline V gene data show CDR1 as DFQATT and CDR2 as SNEGSKA (reference sequence). CDR3: CSAKGEAGSGLEQYF. CDR3 DNA: TGCAGTGCTAAGGGGGAGGCGGGCAGTGGCTTGGAGCAGTACTTC.

The chain employs TRBV28 and TRBJ1-1; no clear D gene. Between the trimmed V and J ends, which lost 6 bases and 2 bases, there was a span of 10 bases. The CDR3 consists of 13 residues. Germline V gives CDR1 MDHEN, CDR2 SYDVKM. CDR3 loop: CASSPNRNTEAFF. In DNA, the CDR3 is TGTGCCAGCAGCCCGAATCGTAACACTGAAGCTTTCTTT.

This clonotype was counted between two and nine times. The V and J genes are TRBV7-8 and TRBJ1-6, with D possibly TRBD1 on 6 matching bases. In germline, CDR1 is SGHVS, CDR2 FQNEAQ. The V end lost 5 bases, the J end lost 7 bases, and 12 bases lay between the germline ends. This CDR3 is 14 amino acids long. The CDR3 nucleotides read TGTGCCAGCAGCATGACAGGACAAAATTCACCCCTCCACTTT. Protein: CASSMTGQNSPLHF.

CDR3 bases: TGTGCCAGCCCTTCCGGGACAGGGAGTTCGGGGGGGTTAGCCAAAAACATTCAGTACTTC. Translated, it gives CASPSGTGSSGGLAKNIQYF. The V call is TRBV27, the J call TRBJ2-4, with TRBD1 as a possible D gene (9 bases). V dropped 8 bases and J dropped 0 bases, with 29 bases sitting between them. Germline V lookup: CDR1 MNHEY, CDR2 SMNVEV (reference sequence). The CDR3 has 20 amino acids.

This clonotype was seen only a few times. J is TRBJ2-1 and V is TRBV7-3; 8 bases match TRBD1. J gave up 3 bases and V 5 bases, and 9 bases lay outside the gene matches. This CDR3 is built from 16 residues. Germline V gene data show CDR1 as SGHTA and CDR2 as FQGTGA. CDR3 DNA sequence: TGTGCCAGCAGCCTAAGCCCCGGGACAGGCTACAATGAGCAGTTCTTC. This translates into CASSLSPGTGYNEQFF. Filled out from reference TRBV7-3 and TRBJ2-1, the complete variable domain reads GAGVSQTPSNKVTEKGKYVELRCDPISGHTALYWYRQSLGQGPEFLIYFQGTGAADDSGLPNDRFFAVRPEGSVSTLKIQRTERGDSAVYLCASSLSPGTGYNEQFFGPGTRLTVL.

The V and J genes are TRBV6-2 or TRBV6-3 and TRBJ2-6; 10 bases line up with TRBD1. CDR3 length: 18 amino acids. Germline lookup yields CDR1 MNHEY and CDR2 SVGEGT. V shed 4 bases and J 4 bases; nucleotides not matched to a gene: 10. The CDR3 sequence: CASSFGRQGAPGANVLTF. CDR3 bases: TGTGCCAGCAGTTTCGGTCGACAGGGGGCTCCGGGGGCCAACGTCCTGACTTTC.

This clonotype was observed a handful of times. This sequence joins TRBV6-2 or TRBV6-3 and TRBJ1-2; perhaps TRBD1 as D (6 bases). Germline assignment: CDR1 MNHEY and CDR2 SVGEGT. The CDR3 sequence is 14 residues long. Trimming removed 7 bases from V and 8 bases from J, with 20 bases in between. The CDR3 region has the DNA TGTGCCAGCACCTATCGGGACAACCGCCGGGGCTACACCTTC. This gives the protein CASTYRDNRRGYTF.

The rearrangement links TRBV20-1 to TRBJ2-3, with 9 bases fitting TRBD2. Germline V gene data show CDR1 as DFQATT and CDR2 as SNEGSKA (reference sequence). With V trimmed by 3 bases and J by 0 bases, 10 bases remained unmatched. The CDR3 is made up of 17 amino acids. CDR3 in amino acids: CSASRAGGYSSTDTQYF. CDR3 DNA sequence: TGCAGTGCTAGTAGAGCGGGAGGTTACTCTAGCACAGATACGCAGTATTTT.

In DNA, the CDR3 is TGTGCCAGTAGCACCCTCCGGACAGGGGCCGGCTACACCTTC. This encodes CASSTLRTGAGYTF. This chain joins TRBV19 and TRBJ1-2, with 9 bases that match TRBD1. Germline V gene data show CDR1 as LNHDA and CDR2 as SQIVND (reference sequence). J lost 8 bases, V lost 6 bases, and 10 bases had no gene match. This CDR3 has 14 residues.

V and J are TRBV20-1 and TRBJ2-2; D is uncertain. Germline V lookup: CDR1 DFQATT, CDR2 SNEGSKA (reference sequence). The CDR3 covers 12 residues. Trimming removed 6 bases at V and 2 bases at J, with 7 bases between. CDR3 sequence: CSAAGNTGELFF. CDR3 nucleotide sequence: TGCAGTGCGGCAGGAAACACCGGGGAGCTGTTTTTT.

This clonotype was found a few times. V usage is TRBV4-3 and J usage is TRBJ2-1, with D possibly TRBD1 on 5 matching bases. The ends were cut back, 0 bases at V and 6 bases at J, with 12 bases in the middle. Germline CDR1 is LGHNA and CDR2 is YSLEER. The CDR3 has 15 residues. CDR3 region: CASSQDPGQGNEQFF. The CDR3 DNA is TGCGCCAGCAGCCAAGATCCCGGGCAGGGCAATGAGCAGTTCTTC.

This clonotype came up a few times. The J gene is TRBJ1-1, the V gene TRBV7-8; 9 nucleotides align to TRBD1. Trimming at V came to 4 bases and at J to 7 bases, leaving 4 bases not matched to a gene. Germline V gene data show CDR1 as SGHVS and CDR2 as FQNEAQ. There are 13 residues in the CDR3. In nucleotides, the CDR3 is TGTGCCAGCAGCTACGACAGGGGGGGTGAAGCTTTCTTT. It yields the protein CASSYDRGGEAFF.

This chain uses TRBV10-3 with TRBJ2-1; the match to TRBD2 covers 13 bases. The CDR3 loop spans 19 amino acids. V lost 3 bases to trimming and J lost 0 bases; unmatched junction nucleotides: 8. Germline CDR1 and CDR2: ENHRY and SYGVKD. In DNA form, the CDR3 reads TGTGCCATCAGTGACCCGACTAGCGGGAGGATTGGCTCCTACAATGAGCAGTTCTTC. As protein: CAISDPTSGRIGSYNEQFF.

This clonotype was detected a few times. The gene calls are TRBV27 and TRBJ2-3; 10 bases are a match to TRBD1. With V trimmed by 5 bases and J by 3 bases, 5 bases remained unmatched. Per germline, CDR1 MNHEY and CDR2 SMNVEV (reference sequence). This CDR3 has 15 amino acids. CDR3 nucleotide sequence: TGTGCCAGCAGTACTAGGACAGGGGGAACAGATACGCAGTATTTT. Protein product: CASSTRTGGTDTQYF.

This clonotype was counted a few times. The CDR3 DNA follows: TGTGCCAGCAGCAACGACAGGGGGGCCGGGGGGACCCAGTACTTC. It codes for CASSNDRGAGGTQYF. The chain couples TRBV6-2 or TRBV6-3 to TRBJ2-5; 9 bases line up with TRBD1. Trimming at V came to 6 bases and at J to 7 bases, leaving 12 bases not matched to a gene. The V gene's germline CDR1 is MNHEY and CDR2 SVGEGT. This CDR3 is built from 15 residues.

In its sample, this clonotype was seen once. The gene calls are TRBV11-3 and TRBJ2-2; D may be TRBD2 (5 bases). Germline CDR1 and CDR2: SGHNT and YENEEA. The CDR3 sequence is 15 residues long. V was pared by 5 bases and J by 5 bases, with 15 bases between. CDR3 sequence reads: CASSPLGGTTGELFF. For the CDR3, the DNA is TGTGCCAGCAGCCCACTAGGCGGTACGACCGGGGAGCTGTTTTTT.

V and J are TRBV19 and TRBJ1-2; tentatively, D is TRBD1 (5 bases). V lost 5 bases to trimming and J lost 8 bases, with 21 bases between them. This CDR3 has 15 residues. Germline V gene sequence: CDR1 LNHDA, CDR2 SQIVND (reference sequence). The DNA of the CDR3 is TGTGCCAGTAGTCCCGCACTTGCTAGTGGGGACGGCTACACCTTC. Protein product: CASSPALASGDGYTF.

This clonotype was seen a handful of times. The rearrangement joins TRBV6-2 or TRBV6-3 to TRBJ1-5; TRBD1 is a possible D gene (6 bases). The V end lost 5 bases, the J end lost 0 bases, and 11 bases lay between the germline ends. CDR3 length: 15 amino acids. Germline assignment: CDR1 MNHEY and CDR2 SVGEGT. CDR3 loop: CASSPGGGSNQPQHF. CDR3 sequence (DNA): TGTGCCAGCAGTCCTGGGGGCGGTAGCAATCAGCCCCAGCATTTT.

This chain uses TRBV6-1 with TRBJ2-7, with 10 bases matching TRBD2. Germline loops: CDR1 MNHNS, CDR2 SASEGT. The CDR3 loop spans 14 amino acids. V gave up 6 bases and J gave up 2 bases; unmatched junction bases: 4. The CDR3 is CASRRTSGTYEQYF. CDR3 nucleotides: TGTGCCAGCAGGAGGACTAGCGGTACCTACGAGCAGTACTTC.